This TCR beta chain is from a study of Ad26.COV2.S vaccination and SARS-CoV-2 variants. Treatment indicated: 15 to 20 received Ad26.COV2.S at low or high dose, single or two shots; about 5 received placebo; per-sample allocation not given. Day 63 after the first vaccine or placebo injection was the time point for sampling. The assay was immunoSEQ multiplex PCR, and TCRdb's table has in-frame clones only and misses some. The sample lists roughly 380,000 clones; more than 75% were seen once. The sample holds one count of this clone. Sequences were derived from peripheral blood, sampled in a trial of Ad26.COV2.S vaccine versus placebo. The receptor was isolated from a person aged 18-60 years who received the Ad26.COV2.S COVID-19 vaccine or a placebo.

The CDR3 region has the DNA TGTGCCAGCAGCATCCCAAGCGGGGAGACCCAGTACTTC. Protein product: CASSIPSGETQYF. The chain joins TRBV7-9 to TRBJ2-5; D possibly corresponds to TRBD2 (6 bases). V was shortened by 5 bases and J by 5 bases, with 12 bases between the two germline ends. This CDR3 has 13 residues. CDR1 and CDR2 from the germline V gene are SEHNR and FQNEAQ (reference sequence).